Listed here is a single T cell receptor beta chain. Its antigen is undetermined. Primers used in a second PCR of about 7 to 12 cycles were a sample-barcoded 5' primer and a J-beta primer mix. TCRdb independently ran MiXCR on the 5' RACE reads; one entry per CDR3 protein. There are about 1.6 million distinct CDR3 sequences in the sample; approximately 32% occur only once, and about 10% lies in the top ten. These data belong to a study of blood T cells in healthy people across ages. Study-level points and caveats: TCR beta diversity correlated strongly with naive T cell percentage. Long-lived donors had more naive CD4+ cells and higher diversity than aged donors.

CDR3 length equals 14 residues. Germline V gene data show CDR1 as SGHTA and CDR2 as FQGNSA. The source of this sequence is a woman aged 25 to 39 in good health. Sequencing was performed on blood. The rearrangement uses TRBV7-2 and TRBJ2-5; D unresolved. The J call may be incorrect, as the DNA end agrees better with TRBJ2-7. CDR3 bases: TGTGCCAGCAGCTTAGCTCCAGAGGTGAGCGAGCAGTACTTC. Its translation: CASSLAPEVSEQYF.